This TCR beta chain was recovered during a study of cytotoxic CD8 clonotypes in ibrutinib-treated CLL. Repertoires were generated with immunoSEQ multiplex PCR, while TCRdb's copy carries only in-frame clones and drops some. The sample has about 97,000 clones; around 80% are singletons. V was clipped by 7 bases and J by 4 bases; unmatched bases: 10. Germline loops: CDR1 SQVTM, CDR2 ANQGSEA. The CDR3 extends over 14 amino acids. Material: PBMCs, obtained after 12 months of ibrutinib treatment. The chain combines TRBV29-1 with TRBJ2-7; TRBD1 matches 10 bases. The TCR was taken from a human donor with chronic lymphocytic leukemia. The CDR3 is CSARRGDRGYEQYF. CDR3 DNA: TGCAGCGCGAGAAGGGGGGACAGGGGTTACGAGCAGTACTTC.